This T cell receptor beta chain was profiled in a study of Ad26.COV2.S vaccination and SARS-CoV-2 variants. The assay was immunoSEQ multiplex PCR, and TCRdb's table has in-frame clones only and misses some. Among about 460,000 clones listed, around 89% were seen once. The treatment was: roughly 20 received Ad26.COV2.S at low or high dose, single or two shots; 5 received placebo; per-sample allocation not given. Material that was analyzed had been drawn on day 63 after the first vaccine or placebo injection. The V and J ends lost 0 bases and 5 bases respectively, with 5 bases between them. CDR3 length: 13 amino acids. Looked up from germline, CDR1 is SGDLS and CDR2 is YYNGEE.

This receptor was obtained from a person aged 18-65 years who received the Ad26.COV2.S COVID-19 vaccine or a placebo. The sample in question was peripheral blood, obtained in a trial of Ad26.COV2.S vaccine versus placebo. The V and J genes are TRBV9 and TRBJ2-2, with D hard to call. CDR3 loop: CASSVGTTGELFF. The CDR3 DNA sequence: TGTGCCAGCAGCGTAGGAACAACCGGGGAGCTGTTTTTT.